This entry lists 18 T cell receptor beta chains sequenced from one sample in a study of molecular identifiers for immune sequencing clone quantification. TCRdb fed the PCR reads into MiXCR, producing one record per CDR3 protein. The sample has under 800,000 distinct CDR3 sequences; roughly 25% are singletons. The sequenced material came from naive CD8+ T cells from blood, with Jurkat cell RNA spiked in. Subset given: FACS-sorted CD8+CD4-CCR7+CD45RA+ naive T cells. These TCRs come from a human donor in good health. Some libraries in this study had Jurkat cell RNA spiked in.

This clonotype was observed at least ten times. This sequence joins TRBV25-1 and TRBJ2-7; 8 nucleotides align to TRBD1. Germline V gene data show CDR1 as MGHDK and CDR2 as SYGVNS. This CDR3 is 14 amino acids long. V lost 5 bases, J lost 5 bases, and 8 bases stayed unmatched. The CDR3 nucleotides read TGTGCCAGCAGTTTTACAGGGGGTGTCAACGAGCAGTACTTC. Translating gives CASSFTGGVNEQYF.

This clonotype showed up many times. The CDR3 sequence: CASSYSGTGRSNYGYTF. In nucleotides, the CDR3 is TGTGCCAGCAGTTACTCCGGGACAGGGCGGTCTAACTATGGCTACACCTTC. The chain combines TRBV6-6 with TRBJ1-2; 9 bases map to TRBD1. The length of the CDR3 is 17 residues. Germline lookup yields CDR1 MNHNY and CDR2 SVGAGI (reference sequence). V shed 0 bases and J 0 bases; nucleotides not matched to a gene: 5.

The chain links TRBV20-1 to TRBJ2-1; perhaps TRBD2 as D (5 bases). The germline gives CDR1 DFQATT, CDR2 SNEGSKA (reference sequence). The CDR3 has 16 residues. V was trimmed by 0 bases and J by 5 bases, leaving 17 bases between them. The CDR3 is CSARDETGIPHNEQFF. The DNA for the CDR3 is TGCAGTGCTAGAGATGAGACGGGGATCCCGCACAATGAGCAGTTCTTC.

To note about this clonotype: One end of the junction fails to match germline, which may point to a read error. The V and J genes are TRBV9 and TRBJ1-1; TRBD1 matches 7 bases. This CDR3 is built from 15 residues. From germline, CDR1 is SGDLS and CDR2 YYNGEE. The CDR3, as DNA: TGTGCCAGCAGCGAAGACAGGGCCGGGAACACTGAAGCTCTCTTT. This translates into CASSEDRAGNTEALF.

This clonotype has just a few counts. The chain links TRBV2 to TRBJ1-1, with TRBD1 as a possible D gene (5 bases). The CDR3 is 15 residues long. Germline values: CDR1 SNHLY, CDR2 FYNNEI. V shed 7 bases and J shed 0 bases, with 15 bases lying between them. CDR3 bases: TGTGCCAGCATCCGAGTGGCAGGGATGAACACTGAAGCTTTCTTT. Encoded protein: CASIRVAGMNTEAFF.

The V gene is TRBV9, the J gene TRBJ2-3; 14 bases are shared with TRBD2. The CDR3 contains 16 residues. J was trimmed by 5 bases and V by 4 bases; bases with no gene match: 6. Germline CDR1 and CDR2: SGDLS and YYNGEE. The CDR3 nucleotides read TGTGCCAGCAGCTTTCGACTAGCGGGGGGGCAAGATACGCAGTATTTT. Translating gives CASSFRLAGGQDTQYF.

Only a few counts were recorded for this clonotype. V gene TRBV30 combines with J gene TRBJ1-2, with D perhaps TRBD1 (5 bases). V lost 8 bases and J 7 bases, leaving 20 bases between the germline ends. The CDR3 spans 13 residues. Germline values: CDR1 GTSNPN, CDR2 SVGIG (reference sequence). The CDR3 protein is CAQSGGSRGGYTF. CDR3 nucleotides: TGTGCCCAGTCCGGGGGGAGTAGGGGTGGCTACACCTTC.

The chain employs TRBV4-3 and TRBJ2-3, with 10 bases identical to TRBD2. The CDR3 length is 17 residues. Germline V lookup: CDR1 LGHNA, CDR2 YSLEER. V lost 0 bases, J lost 4 bases, and 7 bases stayed unmatched. The CDR3 loop is CASSQDGLAGVSDTQYF. The CDR3 DNA sequence: TGCGCCAGCAGCCAAGATGGGCTAGCGGGAGTCTCAGATACGCAGTATTTT.

The rearrangement joins TRBV12-3 or TRBV12-4 to TRBJ1-3; D not certain. Between the trimmed V and J ends, which lost 4 bases and 0 bases, there was a span of 16 bases. The CDR3 runs to 17 residues. CDR3 protein: CASSSRTTRGSGNTIYF. The CDR3 region has the DNA TGTGCCAGCAGTTCCAGGACGACCCGGGGCTCTGGAAACACCATATATTTT.

In the case of this clonotype: An end of the junction does not agree with germline; a read error may underlie this. The chain recombines TRBV12-3 or TRBV12-4 with TRBJ2-3; D might be TRBD2 (6 bases). The CDR3 has 15 residues. The CDR3 coding sequence is TGTGCCAGCAGTTCGCTAGCGATCAACACAGATACGCGGTATTTT. Translation: CASSSLAINTDTRYF.

This clonotype was seen at least ten times. This sequence joins TRBV12-3 or TRBV12-4 and TRBJ2-3; D unclear. V was shortened by 5 bases and J by 4 bases, with 13 bases between the two germline ends. CDR3 size: 14 residues. This CDR3 is CASSQPNTADTQYF. CDR3 bases: TGTGCCAGCAGTCAGCCCAACACGGCAGATACGCAGTATTTT.

This clonotype was seen more than once but under ten times. This chain joins TRBV5-1 and TRBJ2-7; D is unclear. The germline CDR1 and CDR2 sequences are SGHRS and YFSETQ. This CDR3 region has 13 residues. The V end was cut by 0 bases, the J end by 3 bases, with 7 bases between. CDR3 DNA: TGCGCCAGCAGCTTGGACATCCTCTACGAGCAGTACTTC. It yields the protein CASSLDILYEQYF. The full variable domain, completed using reference TRBV5-1 and TRBJ2-7, is KAGVTQTPRYLIKTRGQQVTLSCSPISGHRSVSWYQQTPGQGLQFLFEYFSETQRNKGNFPGRFSGRQFSNSRSEMNVSTLELGDSALYLCASSLDILYEQYFGPGTRLTVT.

The sample holds one count of this clonotype. This clone may be a read error of a much larger clone one base away. The rearrangement links TRBV5-8 to TRBJ2-5, with 7 bases matching TRBD1. The germline CDR1 and CDR2 sequences are SGHTS and YDEGEE. The CDR3 loop spans 14 amino acids. The CDR3 coding sequence is TGTGCCATCAGCTTTTCGACAGGGAGAGAGACCCAGTACTTC. Translation gives CAISFSTGRETQYF.

This clonotype has only a few counts. The V gene is TRBV6-5, the J gene TRBJ2-5; D perhaps matches TRBD2 (5 bases). V was clipped by 2 bases and J by 5 bases, with 9 bases between them. CDR1 and CDR2 (germline): MNHEY, SVGAGI. The CDR3 is 13 residues long. CDR3 sequence: CASSYGQRETQYF. The CDR3 DNA reads as TGTGCCAGCAGTTACGGGCAGCGGGAGACCCAGTACTTC.

This clonotype was recorded a few times. This chain links TRBV6-5 with TRBJ1-2, with D possibly TRBD1 on 6 matching bases. Germline assignment: CDR1 MNHEY and CDR2 SVGAGI. V lost 0 bases and J lost 3, with 14 bases in between. The CDR3 has 16 residues. CDR3 region: CASSYSMQGRHYGYTF. For the CDR3, the DNA is TGTGCCAGCAGTTACTCGATGCAGGGGAGGCACTATGGCTACACCTTC.

This clonotype has at least ten counts. The chain joins TRBV29-1 to TRBJ2-7, with D tentatively TRBD1 or TRBD2 (5 bases each). V gave up 1 base and J gave up 2 bases, with 15 bases separating them. The CDR3 is made up of 15 amino acids. Germline assignment: CDR1 SQVTM and CDR2 ANQGSEA. The chain's CDR3 is CSVEAPGTSTYEQYF. CDR3 coding DNA: TGCAGCGTTGAAGCCCCCGGGACGTCTACCTACGAGCAGTACTTC.

Worth noting for this clonotype: A much bigger clone sits one base away, suggesting this may be a read error. This chain joins TRBV12-5 and TRBJ1-3; 12 bases are shared with TRBD1. Germline CDR1 reads LGHNT; CDR2 reads FRNRAP. This CDR3 is 17 amino acids long. The CDR3 coding sequence is TGTGCTTGTGGTTTGGTGACCGGGACAGGGGGCAGAAACACCATATATTTT. This sequence encodes CACGLVTGTGGRNTIYF.

For this clonotype: It may be a read error: a sequence one base away is much more abundant. V usage is TRBV11-2 and J usage is TRBJ2-5, with unresolved D. CDR1 SGHAT and CDR2 FQNNGV come from the germline V gene. The CDR3 has 14 residues. Deletions cut 5 bases from V and 1 base from J, with 11 bases between. DNA of the CDR3: TGTGCCAGCAGCGGAGCAATGACCCAAGAGACCCAGTACTTC. Its translation is CASSGAMTQETQYF.